This entry is about one T cell receptor (beta chain). Its antigen remains unknown. Sequenced by immunoSEQ multiplex PCR; TCRdb stores in-frame clones only, minus some. The table records approximately 2.5 million clones, about 92% of them present only once. These data originate in a study of shared clonotypes between healthy human individuals. Study details: There were three CD4 naive, three CD4 memory, two CD8 naive and one CD8 memory plates per donor. Notes on the study in general: Clonotypes that were shared across four donors made up approximately 5% of naive CD4 clonotypes.

Trimming took off 7 bases at V and 4 bases at J, with 15 bases between the two ends. The germline V gene encodes CDR1 MNHNS and CDR2 SASEGT. CDR3 length: 14 residues. This clonotype was sampled from a man in his late teens or twenties in good health. This chain joins TRBV6-1 and TRBJ2-3; D unresolved. Material for sequencing was naive CD4+ T cells sorted from blood. Documented subset: CD45RA+ positively selected. The CDR3 nucleotides are TGTGCCAGCACCCTGCTGCCAGTTTCAGATACGCAGTATTTT. Translation: CASTLLPVSDTQYF.